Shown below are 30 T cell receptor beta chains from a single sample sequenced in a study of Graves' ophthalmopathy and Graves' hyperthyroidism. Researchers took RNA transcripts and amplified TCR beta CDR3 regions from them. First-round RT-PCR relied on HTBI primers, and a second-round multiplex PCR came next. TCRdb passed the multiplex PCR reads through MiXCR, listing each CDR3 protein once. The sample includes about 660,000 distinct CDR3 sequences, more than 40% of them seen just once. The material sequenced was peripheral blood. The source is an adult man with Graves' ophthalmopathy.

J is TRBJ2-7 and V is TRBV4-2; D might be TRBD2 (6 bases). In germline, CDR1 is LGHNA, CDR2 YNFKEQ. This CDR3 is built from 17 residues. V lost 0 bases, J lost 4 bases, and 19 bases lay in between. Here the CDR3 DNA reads TGTGCCAGCAGCCAAGAGGTCGTTAGCGGTCCCGCTTACGAGCAGTACTTC. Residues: CASSQEVVSGPAYEQYF.

The CDR3 spells CASSVTSGVYEQYF. The CDR3 DNA reads as TGTGCCAGCAGCGTGACTAGCGGGGTCTACGAGCAGTACTTC. The genes are TRBV5-6 and TRBJ2-7, with TRBD2 matching 11 bases. The ends lost 4 bases at V and 3 bases at J; junction bases unmatched: 3. The CDR3 totals 14 residues. CDR1 is SGHDT and CDR2 is YYEEEE in the germline V gene.

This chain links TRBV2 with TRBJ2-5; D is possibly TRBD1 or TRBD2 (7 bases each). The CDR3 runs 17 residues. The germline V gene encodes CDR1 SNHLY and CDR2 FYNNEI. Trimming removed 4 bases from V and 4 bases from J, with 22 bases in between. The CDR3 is CASSVGLQGRESETQYF. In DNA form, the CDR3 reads TGTGCCAGCAGTGTGGGACTACAGGGGAGAGAGTCAGAGACCCAGTACTTC.

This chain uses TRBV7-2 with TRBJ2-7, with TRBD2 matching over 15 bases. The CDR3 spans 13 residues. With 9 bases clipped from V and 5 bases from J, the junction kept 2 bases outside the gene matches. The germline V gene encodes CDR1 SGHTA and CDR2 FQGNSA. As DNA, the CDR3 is TGTGCCAGTGGGACTAGCGGGAGGAACGAGCAGTACTTC. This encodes CASGTSGRNEQYF.

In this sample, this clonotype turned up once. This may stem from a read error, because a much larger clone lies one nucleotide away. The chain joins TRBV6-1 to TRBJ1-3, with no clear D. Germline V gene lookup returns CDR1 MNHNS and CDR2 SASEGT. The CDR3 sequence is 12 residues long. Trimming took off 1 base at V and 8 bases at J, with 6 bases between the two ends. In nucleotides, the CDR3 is TGTGCCAGCAGTGAAGGTGTGGACACCATATATTTT. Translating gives CASSEGVDTIYF.

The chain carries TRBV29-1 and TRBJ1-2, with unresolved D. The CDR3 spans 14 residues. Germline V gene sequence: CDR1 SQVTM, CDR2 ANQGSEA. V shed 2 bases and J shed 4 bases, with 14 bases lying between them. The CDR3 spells CSVEISGWAYGYTF. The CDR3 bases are TGCAGCGTTGAAATCTCCGGGTGGGCCTATGGCTACACCTTC.

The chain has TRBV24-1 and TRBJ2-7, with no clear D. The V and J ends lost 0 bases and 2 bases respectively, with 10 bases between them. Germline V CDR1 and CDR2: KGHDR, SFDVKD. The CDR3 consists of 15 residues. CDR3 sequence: CATSDLPRQTYEQYF. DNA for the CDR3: TGTGCCACCAGTGATTTGCCGAGACAAACCTACGAGCAGTACTTC.

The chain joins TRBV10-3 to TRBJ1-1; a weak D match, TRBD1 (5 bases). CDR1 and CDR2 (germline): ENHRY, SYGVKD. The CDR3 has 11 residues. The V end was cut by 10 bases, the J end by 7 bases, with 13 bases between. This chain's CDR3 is CASTPGGEAFF. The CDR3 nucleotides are TGTGCCAGCACCCCGGGGGGTGAAGCTTTCTTT.

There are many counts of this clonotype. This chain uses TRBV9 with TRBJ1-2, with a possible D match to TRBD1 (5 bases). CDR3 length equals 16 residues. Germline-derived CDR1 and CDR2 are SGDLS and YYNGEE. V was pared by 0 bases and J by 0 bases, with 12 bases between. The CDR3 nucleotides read TGTGCCAGCAGCGTAGGGACATCGGATCCTAACTATGGCTACACCTTC. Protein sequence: CASSVGTSDPNYGYTF.

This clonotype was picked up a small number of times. CDR3 region: CASSLAWGPYNEQFF. DNA for the CDR3: TGTGCCAGCAGCTTAGCTTGGGGACCATACAATGAGCAGTTCTTC. V gene TRBV7-6 combines with J gene TRBJ2-1; D tentatively fits TRBD1 or TRBD2 (5 bases each). CDR1 and CDR2 from the germline V gene are SGHVS and FNYEAQ. V dropped 0 bases and J dropped 4 bases, with 10 bases sitting between them. The CDR3 contains 15 residues.

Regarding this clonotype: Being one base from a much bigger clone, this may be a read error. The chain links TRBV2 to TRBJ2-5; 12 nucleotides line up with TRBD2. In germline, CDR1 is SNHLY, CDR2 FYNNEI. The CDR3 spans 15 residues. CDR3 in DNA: TGTGCCAGCAGGCGACTAGCGGGGGTACAAGAGACCCGGTACTTC. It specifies CASRRLAGVQETRYF.

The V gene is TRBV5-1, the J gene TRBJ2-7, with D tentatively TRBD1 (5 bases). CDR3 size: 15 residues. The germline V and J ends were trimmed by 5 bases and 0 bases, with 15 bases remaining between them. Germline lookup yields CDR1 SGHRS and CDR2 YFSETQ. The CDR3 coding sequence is TGCGCCAGCAGACAATTTGACAGCCGCTCCTACGAGCAGTACTTC. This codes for CASRQFDSRSYEQYF.

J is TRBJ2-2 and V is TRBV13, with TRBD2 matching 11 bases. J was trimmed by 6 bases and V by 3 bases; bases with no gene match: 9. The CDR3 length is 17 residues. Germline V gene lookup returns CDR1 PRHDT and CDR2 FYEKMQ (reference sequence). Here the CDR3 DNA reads TGTGCCAGCAGCTTCCGCCTGACTAGCGGGAAATCCGGGGAGCTGTTTTTT. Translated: CASSFRLTSGKSGELFF. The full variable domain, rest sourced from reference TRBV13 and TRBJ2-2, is AAGVIQSPRHLIKEKRETATLKCYPIPRHDTVYWYQQGPGQDPQFLISFYEKMQSDKGSIPDRFSAQQFSDYHSELNMSSLELGDSALYFCASSFRLTSGKSGELFFGEGSRLTVL.

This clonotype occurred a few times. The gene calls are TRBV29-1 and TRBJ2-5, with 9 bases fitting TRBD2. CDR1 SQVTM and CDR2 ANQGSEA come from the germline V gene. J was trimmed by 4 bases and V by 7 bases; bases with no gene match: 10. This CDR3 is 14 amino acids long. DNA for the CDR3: TGCAGCGCTGGACTAGCGCCGACTGGAGAGACCCAGTACTTC. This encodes CSAGLAPTGETQYF. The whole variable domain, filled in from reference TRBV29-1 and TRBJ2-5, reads SAVISQKPSRDICQRGTSLTIQCQVDSQVTMMFWYRQQPGQSLTLIATANQGSEATYESGFVIDKFPISRPNLTFSTLTVSNMSPEDSSIYLCSAGLAPTGETQYFGPGTRLLVL.

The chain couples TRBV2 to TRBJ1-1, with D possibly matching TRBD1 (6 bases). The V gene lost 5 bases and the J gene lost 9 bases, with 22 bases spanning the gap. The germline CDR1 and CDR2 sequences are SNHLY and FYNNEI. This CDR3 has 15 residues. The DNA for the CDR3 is TGTGCCAGCAGTACCGGACAGAAAGATCAGCCCCAAGCTTTCTTT. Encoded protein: CASSTGQKDQPQAFF.

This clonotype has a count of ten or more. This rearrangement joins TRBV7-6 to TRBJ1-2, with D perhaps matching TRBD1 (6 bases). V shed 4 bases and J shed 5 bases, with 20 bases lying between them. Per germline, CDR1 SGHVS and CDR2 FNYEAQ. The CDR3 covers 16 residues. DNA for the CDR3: TGTGCCAGCAGCTCTAGGCAGGGGATGTATGGGTATGGCTACACCTTC. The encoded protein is CASSSRQGMYGYGYTF.

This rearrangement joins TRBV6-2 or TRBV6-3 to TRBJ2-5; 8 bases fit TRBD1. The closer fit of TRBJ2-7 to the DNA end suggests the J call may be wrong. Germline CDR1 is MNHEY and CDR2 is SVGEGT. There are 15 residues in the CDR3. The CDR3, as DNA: TGTGCCAGCAGTTACTGGACAGGGAGGTTCAACGAGCAGTACTTC. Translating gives CASSYWTGRFNEQYF.

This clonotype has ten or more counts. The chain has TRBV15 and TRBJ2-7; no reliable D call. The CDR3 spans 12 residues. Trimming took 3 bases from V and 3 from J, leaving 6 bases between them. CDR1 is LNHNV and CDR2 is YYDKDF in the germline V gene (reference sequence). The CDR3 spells CATSSGDYEQYF. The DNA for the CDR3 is TGTGCCACCAGCAGTGGGGACTACGAGCAGTACTTC.

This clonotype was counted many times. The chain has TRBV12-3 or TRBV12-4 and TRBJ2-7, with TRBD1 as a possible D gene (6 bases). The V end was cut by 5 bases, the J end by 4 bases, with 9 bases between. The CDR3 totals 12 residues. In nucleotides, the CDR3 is TGTGCCAGCAGTAAGGACAGTTACGAGCAGTACTTC. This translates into CASSKDSYEQYF.

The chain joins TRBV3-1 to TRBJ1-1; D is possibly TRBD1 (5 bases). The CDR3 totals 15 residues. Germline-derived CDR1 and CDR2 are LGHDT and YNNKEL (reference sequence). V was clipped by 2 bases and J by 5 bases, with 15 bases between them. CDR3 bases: TGTGCCAGCAGCCAAAGGAACAGAGGGGATACTGAAGCTTTCTTT. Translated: CASSQRNRGDTEAFF.

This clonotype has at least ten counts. The CDR3 sequence is CASSFGVSGNTIYF. As DNA, the CDR3 is TGTGCCAGCAGCTTCGGTGTCTCTGGAAACACCATATATTTT. The rearrangement uses TRBV11-3 and TRBJ1-3; no reliable D call. Germline lookup yields CDR1 SGHNT and CDR2 YENEEA. The length of the CDR3 is 14 residues. The ends were cut back, 3 bases at V and 0 bases at J, with 6 bases in the middle.

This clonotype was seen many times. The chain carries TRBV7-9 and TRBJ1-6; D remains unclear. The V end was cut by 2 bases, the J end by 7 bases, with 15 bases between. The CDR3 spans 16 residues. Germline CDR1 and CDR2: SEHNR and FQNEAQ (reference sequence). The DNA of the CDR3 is TGTGCCAGCAGCTTAACCGTCGTCGGCGGCAATTCACCCCTCCACTTT. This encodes CASSLTVVGGNSPLHF. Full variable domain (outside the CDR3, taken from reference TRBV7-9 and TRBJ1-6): DTGVSQNPRHKITKRGQNVTFRCDPISEHNRLYWYRQTLGQGPEFLTYFQNEAQLEKSRLLSDRFSAERPKGSFSTLEIQRTEQGDSAMYLCASSLTVVGGNSPLHFGNGTRLTVT.

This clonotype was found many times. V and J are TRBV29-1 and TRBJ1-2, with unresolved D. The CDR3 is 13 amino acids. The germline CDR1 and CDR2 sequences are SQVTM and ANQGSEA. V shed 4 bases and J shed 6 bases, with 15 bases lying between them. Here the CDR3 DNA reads TGCAGCGTTGCCCTCTCCCAGATGAATGGCTACACCTTC. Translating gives CSVALSQMNGYTF.

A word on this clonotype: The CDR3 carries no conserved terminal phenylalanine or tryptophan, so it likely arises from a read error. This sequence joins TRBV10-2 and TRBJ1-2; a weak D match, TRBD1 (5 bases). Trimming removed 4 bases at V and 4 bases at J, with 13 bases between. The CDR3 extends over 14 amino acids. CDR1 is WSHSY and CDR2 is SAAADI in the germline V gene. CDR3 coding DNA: TGCGCCAGCAGTGGGGGGGGACGGGGCTATGGCTACACCCTC. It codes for CASSGGGRGYGYTL.

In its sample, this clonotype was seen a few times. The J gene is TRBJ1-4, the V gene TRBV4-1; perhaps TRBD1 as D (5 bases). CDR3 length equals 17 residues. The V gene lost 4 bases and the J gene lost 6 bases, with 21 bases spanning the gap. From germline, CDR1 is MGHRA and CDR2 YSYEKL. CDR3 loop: CASSPSPDTGGYEKLFF. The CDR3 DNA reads TGCGCCAGCAGCCCTTCGCCCGACACAGGCGGTTATGAAAAACTGTTTTTT.

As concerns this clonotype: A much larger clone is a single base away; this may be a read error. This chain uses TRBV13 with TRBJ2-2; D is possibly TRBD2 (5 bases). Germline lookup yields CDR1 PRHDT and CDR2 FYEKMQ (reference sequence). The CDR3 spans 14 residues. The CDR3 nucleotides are TGTGCCAGCACCCTGTCAGTGAACACCGGGGAGCCGTTTTTT. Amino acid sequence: CASTLSVNTGEPFF.

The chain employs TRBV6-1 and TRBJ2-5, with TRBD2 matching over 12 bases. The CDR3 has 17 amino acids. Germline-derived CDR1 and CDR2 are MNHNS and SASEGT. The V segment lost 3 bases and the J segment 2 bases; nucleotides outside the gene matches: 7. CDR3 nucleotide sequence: TGTGCCAGCAGTGAGACGGCGACTAGCGGGAGACAAGAGACCCAGTACTTC. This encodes CASSETATSGRQETQYF.

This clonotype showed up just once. The CDR3 region is CASSSGQTPYGYTF. The CDR3 DNA reads TGTGCCAGCAGTTCGGGACAGACACCCTATGGCTACACCTTC. V and J are TRBV28 and TRBJ1-2; 7 bases line up with TRBD1. The V gene end was trimmed by 4 bases and the J gene end by 4 bases; junction bases not matched to a gene: 6. CDR1 and CDR2 from the germline V gene are MDHEN and SYDVKM. The length of the CDR3 is 14 residues.

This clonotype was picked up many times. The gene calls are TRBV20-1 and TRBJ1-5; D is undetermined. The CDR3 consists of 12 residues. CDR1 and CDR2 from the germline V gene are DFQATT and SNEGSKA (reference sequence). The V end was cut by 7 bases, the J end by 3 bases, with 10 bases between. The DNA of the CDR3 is TGCAGTGGCGGGAGCAACAATCAGCCCCAGCATTTT. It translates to CSGGSNNQPQHF.

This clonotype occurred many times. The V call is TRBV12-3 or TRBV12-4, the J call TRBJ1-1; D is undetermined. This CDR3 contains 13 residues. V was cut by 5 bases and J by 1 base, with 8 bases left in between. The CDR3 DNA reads TGTGCCAGCAGTCGGAGACAGAACACTGAAGCTTTCTTT. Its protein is CASSRRQNTEAFF.